Presented here are 14 T cell receptor beta chains from one specimen sequenced in a study of beta chain features in type 1 diabetes. Points from the study as a whole: Shorter TCRB CDR3s, moderately but significantly so, were found in Type 1 diabetes patients in all four CD4+ subsets.

The isolated RNA, all of it, was reverse transcribed, so expressed TCRB transcripts were what got sequenced. Sequenced by immunoSEQ multiplex PCR; TCRdb stores in-frame clones only, minus some. The sample shows roughly 53,000 clones, under 45% of them seen only once. These TCRs' antigens remain unknown. Specimen: Tregs from blood. All receptors come from a man aged 25-40 years with type 1 diabetes.

The J gene is TRBJ2-3, the V gene TRBV13; weak D call: TRBD1 (6 bases). The length of the CDR3 is 14 residues. V lost 0 bases and J lost 7, with 11 bases in between. The germline V gene encodes CDR1 PRHDT and CDR2 FYEKMQ (reference sequence). The CDR3 DNA sequence: TGTGCCAGCAGCTTAGGCCACAGGGCCCATACGCAGTATTTT. Protein: CASSLGHRAHTQYF.

This clone has just a few counts. The V and J genes are TRBV19 and TRBJ1-5; 10 nucleotides line up with TRBD1. The CDR3 contains 17 residues. The V gene end was trimmed by 6 bases and the J gene end by 1 base; junction bases not matched to a gene: 9. The V gene's germline CDR1 is LNHDA and CDR2 SQIVND (reference sequence). The CDR3 is CASSRQGAIKSNQPQHF. The DNA of the CDR3 is TGTGCCAGTAGCAGACAGGGGGCCATCAAGAGCAATCAGCCCCAGCATTTT. Based on the CDR3 plus reference TRBV19 and TRBJ1-5, the full variable domain is DGGITQSPKYLFRKEGQNVTLSCEQNLNHDAMYWYRQDPGQGLRLIYYSQIVNDFQKGDIAEGYSVSREKKESFPLTVTSAQKNPTAFYLCASSRQGAIKSNQPQHFGDGTRLSIL.

This clone was seen a few times. V gene TRBV28 combines with J gene TRBJ2-2; 9 bases agree with TRBD1. Per the germline V gene, CDR1 is MDHEN and CDR2 is SYDVKM. J was trimmed by 9 bases and V by 6 bases; bases with no gene match: 14. The CDR3 loop spans 16 amino acids. The chain's CDR3 is CASRGGTGRFARELFF. The CDR3 DNA reads TGTGCCAGCAGAGGGGGGACAGGGAGGTTCGCCCGGGAGCTGTTTTTT.

V is TRBV5-1 and J is TRBJ1-2, with D tentatively TRBD1 (6 bases). CDR3 length: 12 amino acids. V shed 4 bases and J shed 8 bases, with 12 bases lying between them. Germline assignment: CDR1 SGHRS and CDR2 YFSETQ. CDR3 in amino acids: CASSTDRAGYTF. The DNA for the CDR3 is TGCGCCAGCAGCACGGACAGAGCAGGCTACACCTTC.

There are a few counts of this clone. The CDR3 sequence is CASSLLGRTYGYTF. The DNA for the CDR3 is TGTGCCAGCAGTTTATTGGGGAGAACCTATGGCTACACCTTC. The V gene is TRBV28, the J gene TRBJ1-2; no definite D call. Deletions cut 1 base from V and 4 bases from J, with 10 bases between. The CDR3 sequence is 14 residues long. Looked up from germline, CDR1 is MDHEN and CDR2 is SYDVKM.

The chain couples TRBV28 to TRBJ2-7; 10 bases agree with TRBD1. J gave up 6 bases and V 4 bases, and 12 bases lay outside the gene matches. The CDR3 length is 16 residues. Germline lookup yields CDR1 MDHEN and CDR2 SYDVKM. The CDR3 DNA reads TGTGCCAGCAGTTCGGGATCCGGGACAGGGGTTTTCGAGCAGTACTTC. Protein sequence: CASSSGSGTGVFEQYF.

In its sample, this clone was seen many times. The chain has TRBV10-3 and TRBJ2-7; 7 bases map to TRBD1. Germline V gene data show CDR1 as ENHRY and CDR2 as SYGVKD. The CDR3 is 13 amino acids. Trimming removed 8 bases from V and 3 bases from J; junction bases left unmatched: 7. CDR3 amino acids: CAISSQGFYEQYF. The CDR3 DNA is TGTGCCATCTCGTCACAGGGGTTCTACGAGCAGTACTTC.

The J gene is TRBJ1-5, the V gene TRBV5-5; 7 bases match TRBD1. Germline loops: CDR1 SGHKS, CDR2 YYEKEE (reference sequence). The CDR3 is 15 amino acids. V dropped 4 bases and J dropped 6; count of bases not matched to a gene: 10. DNA for the CDR3: TGTGCCAGCAGCCGACAGGGAAGCGCCGGTCAGCCCCAGCATTTT. Translated: CASSRQGSAGQPQHF.

This sequence joins TRBV7-2 and TRBJ2-1; 11 nucleotides agree with TRBD2. After removal of 3 bases from V and 10 bases from J, the junction contained 8 bases not matched to a gene. CDR3 length: 15 residues. Germline V gene lookup returns CDR1 SGHTA and CDR2 FQGNSA. CDR3 DNA: TGTGCCAGCAGCTTCTCCCTAGCGGGAGGAGACGAGCAGTTCTTC. Protein: CASSFSLAGGDEQFF.

This clone was seen once. V and J are TRBV2 and TRBJ2-1; 14 bases are shared with TRBD2. This CDR3 has 19 residues. Trimming cost V 0 bases and J 4 bases; bases outside gene matches: 8. Germline lookup yields CDR1 SNHLY and CDR2 FYNNEI. The CDR3 loop is CASSEAGTSGSPLYNEQFF. Written as DNA, the CDR3 is TGTGCCAGCAGTGAAGCTGGGACTAGCGGGAGTCCATTATACAATGAGCAGTTCTTC.

This clone was observed a handful of times. The V gene is TRBV6-1, the J gene TRBJ2-5; 10 bases match TRBD2. The J call may not be correct, given that the DNA end is closer to TRBJ2-7. This CDR3 region has 15 residues. CDR1 and CDR2 (germline): MNHNS, SASEGT. CDR3 sequence: CASSAGLAAPYEQYF. CDR3 nucleotides: TGTGCCAGCAGCGCAGGACTAGCGGCACCCTACGAGCAGTACTTC.

This clone was counted only a few times. The CDR3 region is CASSMNLGGLETQYF. The CDR3 nucleotides read TGCGCCAGCAGCATGAATTTAGGGGGTTTGGAGACCCAGTACTTC. The chain is built from TRBV4-3 and TRBJ2-5, with a tentative D call TRBD1 (6 bases). The germline V and J ends were trimmed by 5 bases and 5 bases, with 18 bases remaining between them. Germline CDR1 reads LGHNA; CDR2 reads YSLEER. The CDR3 totals 15 residues.

The J gene is TRBJ2-1, the V gene TRBV7-3; D might be TRBD2 (5 bases). The CDR3 has 16 amino acids. Germline loops: CDR1 SGHTA, CDR2 FQGTGA. V was shortened by 0 bases and J by 1 base, with 10 bases between the two germline ends. The CDR3 DNA sequence: TGTGCCAGCAGCTTAACGGGAGTGGGGTCCTACAATGAGCAGTTCTTC. It encodes CASSLTGVGSYNEQFF.

The rearrangement links TRBV19 to TRBJ2-7, with 9 positions matching TRBD2. Germline V gene lookup returns CDR1 LNHDA and CDR2 SQIVND (reference sequence). Trimming removed 10 bases from V and 1 base from J; junction bases left unmatched: 11. CDR3 length: 15 amino acids. The chain's CDR3 is CATAAGGPGSYEQYF. The DNA for the CDR3 is TGTGCCACCGCGGCGGGAGGGCCGGGATCCTACGAGCAGTACTTC.